The 15 T cell receptor beta chains presented below share a single source sample, sequenced in a study of cytomegalovirus exposure and HLA in healthy donors. The PCR made use of 60 Vbeta and 13 Jbeta primers. Generated by immunoSEQ multiplex PCR, the TCRdb table keeps only in-frame clones and is missing some. The repertoire includes 140,000 to 150,000 clones, around 80% of them detected once, and under 3% sits in the top ten. The sequencing input was PBMCs. All receptors derive from a female donor in good health and CMV-seronegative.

This clone was detected only a few times. The junction differs from germline at one of its ends, possibly a read error. J is TRBJ1-2 and V is TRBV9, with 7 bases aligning to TRBD1. The length of the CDR3 is 15 residues. Germline CDR1 is SGDLS and CDR2 is YYNGEE. CDR3 loop: CASSVSDRVNYGYPF. CDR3 sequence (DNA): TGTGCCAGCAGCGTTTCCGACAGGGTTAACTATGGCTACCCCTTC.

The chain is built from TRBV5-1 and TRBJ1-1; D not resolved. This CDR3 comprises 14 residues. Trimming pared 1 base from V and 11 bases from J, leaving 18 bases between. CDR1 SGHRS and CDR2 YFSETQ come from the germline V gene. The CDR3 region is CASSLSYAGREAFF. In DNA form, the CDR3 reads TGCGCCAGCAGCTTGTCGTACGCGGGTAGGGAGGCTTTCTTT.

The V and J genes are TRBV2 and TRBJ1-1; 7 nucleotides match TRBD1. The CDR3 covers 15 residues. V shed 6 bases, J shed 4 bases, and the junction held 11 bases outside the gene matches. Germline-derived CDR1 and CDR2 are SNHLY and FYNNEI. CDR3: CASSQTGKGITEAFF. The CDR3 DNA sequence: TGTGCCAGCAGCCAGACAGGGAAAGGGATCACTGAAGCTTTCTTT.

The chain is built from TRBV7-6 and TRBJ2-3, with 7 bases lining up with TRBD1. Germline CDR1 reads SGHVS; CDR2 reads FNYEAQ. This CDR3 contains 14 residues. The V segment lost 5 bases and the J segment 8 bases; nucleotides outside the gene matches: 10. CDR3 DNA sequence: TGTGCCAGCAGCAATGACAGGGTATGGGCTACGCAGTATTTT. Translation gives CASSNDRVWATQYF. Supplemented by reference TRBV7-6 and TRBJ2-3, the full variable domain reads GAGVSQSPRYKVTKRGQDVALRCDPISGHVSLYWYRQALGQGPEFLTYFNYEAQQDKSGLPNDRFSAERPEGSISTLTIQRTEQRDSAMYRCASSNDRVWATQYFGPGTRLTVL.

V and J are TRBV28 and TRBJ1-5; D possibly corresponds to TRBD1 (6 bases). The CDR3 totals 16 residues. V was pared by 6 bases and J by 1 base, with 16 bases between. Germline assignment: CDR1 MDHEN and CDR2 SYDVKM. The CDR3 DNA sequence: TGTGCCAGCAGAACCTCCGGGACACCCAGCAATCAGCCCCAGCATTTT. Translating it yields CASRTSGTPSNQPQHF.

The V call is TRBV28, the J call TRBJ1-1; TRBD1 might be the D (6 bases). CDR3 length equals 13 residues. Germline assignment: CDR1 MDHEN and CDR2 SYDVKM. V was trimmed by 7 bases and J by 1 base, leaving 10 bases between them. The CDR3 sequence is CASTIGGNTEAFF. The CDR3 DNA follows: TGTGCCAGCACGATAGGGGGGAACACTGAAGCTTTCTTT.

This clone came up once. The CDR3 protein is CASSEAPGSEQYF. The CDR3 DNA reads TGTGCCAGCAGTGAAGCGCCAGGCTCCGAGCAGTACTTC. V usage is TRBV6-1 and J usage is TRBJ2-7; D remains ambiguous. This CDR3 is built from 13 residues. Germline V gene lookup returns CDR1 MNHNS and CDR2 SASEGT. Trimming pared 0 bases from V and 6 bases from J, leaving 9 bases between.

The chain recombines TRBV2 with TRBJ1-2; 7 positions agree with TRBD1. J gave up 4 bases and V 6 bases, and 2 bases lay outside the gene matches. Germline CDR1 reads SNHLY; CDR2 reads FYNNEI. CDR3 length equals 12 residues. In DNA, the CDR3 is TGTGCCAGCAGGGGGACAGTCTATGGCTACACCTTC. This encodes CASRGTVYGYTF.

This sequence joins TRBV6-4 and TRBJ1-4; possible D gene TRBD1, 6 bases. The CDR3 covers 14 residues. Per the germline V gene, CDR1 is MRHNA and CDR2 is SNTAGT. V shed 11 bases and J shed 5 bases, with 18 bases lying between them. The CDR3 coding sequence is TGTGCCGGTCAGCAGGGGTCGGAGAATGAAAAACTGTTTTTT. It translates to CAGQQGSENEKLFF.

The gene calls are TRBV13 and TRBJ2-1; 8 bases are a match to TRBD2. V lost 1 base to trimming and J lost 8 bases; unmatched junction nucleotides: 16. CDR3 length: 18 residues. CDR1 is PRHDT and CDR2 is FYEKMQ in the germline V gene (reference sequence). As DNA, the CDR3 is TGTGCCAGCAGCTTAGACCTATTTACGGGGGGGCCGACGGATGAGCAGTTCTTC. Translating gives CASSLDLFTGGPTDEQFF.

The gene calls are TRBV7-8 and TRBJ2-7, with no clear D. V was shortened by 5 bases and J by 1 base, with 9 bases between the two germline ends. Germline V gene sequence: CDR1 SGHVS, CDR2 FQNEAQ. This CDR3 comprises 13 residues. CDR3 DNA: TGTGCCAGCAGCGTAGATCAGTCCTACGAGCAGTACTTC. This sequence encodes CASSVDQSYEQYF.

Only one count was recorded for this clone. The gene calls are TRBV7-2 and TRBJ2-5; 8 bases map to TRBD2. Trimming removed 5 bases from V and 5 bases from J; junction bases left unmatched: 10. CDR1 and CDR2 from the germline V gene are SGHTA and FQGNSA. The CDR3 contains 15 residues. The CDR3 protein is CASSLVRAGVETQYF. CDR3 in DNA: TGTGCCAGCAGCCTCGTTCGAGCGGGAGTTGAGACCCAGTACTTC. Full variable domain (missing parts from reference TRBV7-2 and TRBJ2-5): GAGVSQSPSNKVTEKGKDVELRCDPISGHTALYWYRQSLGQGLEFLIYFQGNSAPDKSGLPSDRFSAERTGGSVSTLTIQRTQQEDSAVYLCASSLVRAGVETQYFGPGTRLLVL.

The V call is TRBV5-6, the J call TRBJ1-2; 9 bases line up with TRBD1. The germline V gene has CDR1 SGHDT and CDR2 YYEEEE. CDR3 length equals 16 residues. V lost 0 bases and J lost 4; bases outside the gene matches: 7. The CDR3 nucleotides are TGTGCCAGCAGCTTGGGGGGACAGGGCAACTTCTATGGCTACACCTTC. It encodes CASSLGGQGNFYGYTF.

The chain uses TRBV7-9 and TRBJ2-2; 9 nucleotides line up with TRBD1. CDR1 and CDR2 from the germline V gene are SEHNR and FQNEAQ (reference sequence). CDR3 size: 16 residues. V lost 4 bases and J lost 4; bases outside the gene matches: 7. The CDR3 nucleotides are TGTGCCAGCAGCTGGGGACAGGGAACGATCACCGGGGAGCTGTTTTTT. Encoded protein: CASSWGQGTITGELFF. Complete variable domain (other parts from reference TRBV7-9 and TRBJ2-2): DTGVSQNPRHKITKRGQNVTFRCDPISEHNRLYWYRQTLGQGPEFLTYFQNEAQLEKSRLLSDRFSAERPKGSFSTLEIQRTEQGDSAMYLCASSWGQGTITGELFFGEGSRLTVL.

This chain connects TRBV29-1 to TRBJ1-4; no reliable D call. There are 14 residues in the CDR3. Trimming took off 4 bases at V and 0 bases at J, with 9 bases between the two ends. The germline CDR1 and CDR2 sequences are SQVTM and ANQGSEA. The CDR3 DNA reads TGCAGCGTTGCACGCGGCGCAACTAATGAAAAACTGTTTTTT. This encodes CSVARGATNEKLFF. The full variable domain, in which reference TRBV29-1 and TRBJ1-4 provide the parts outside the CDR3, is SAVISQKPSRDICQRGTSLTIQCQVDSQVTMMFWYRQQPGQSLTLIATANQGSEATYESGFVIDKFPISRPNLTFSTLTVSNMSPEDSSIYLCSVARGATNEKLFFGSGTQLSVL.